Presented here are 11 T cell receptor beta chains from one specimen sequenced in a study of blood T cells in healthy people across ages. With a J-beta primer mix and a sample-barcoded 5' primer, a second PCR ran about 6 to 11 cycles. TCRdb analysed the 5' RACE reads with MiXCR anew, one entry per CDR3 protein. Of some 1,500,000 distinct CDR3 sequences in the sample, roughly two fifths were seen once. Sequencing input: blood. The receptors stem from a young woman in good health.

The rearrangement links TRBV10-3 to TRBJ1-2; D uncertain. The CDR3 totals 16 residues. Trimming removed 7 bases from V and 2 bases from J, with 20 bases in between. Germline CDR1 and CDR2: ENHRY and SYGVKD. CDR3 in amino acids: CAITGQPMSLNYGYTF. The CDR3 DNA sequence: TGTGCCATCACTGGGCAGCCAATGTCCCTGAACTATGGCTACACCTTC.

The sample holds many counts of this clonotype. The J gene is TRBJ2-7, the V gene TRBV20-1; 8 bases fit TRBD2. V lost 3 bases and J lost 5; bases outside the gene matches: 3. The length of the CDR3 is 12 residues. CDR1 and CDR2 (germline): DFQATT, SNEGSKA (reference sequence). As DNA, the CDR3 is TGCAGTGCTAGCGGGAGGGCCGACGAGCAGTACTTC. This translates into CSASGRADEQYF.

This sequence joins TRBV23-1 and TRBJ1-5, with TRBD1 identical over 8 bases. TRBV23-1 is reported as an ORF; its role is uncertain. CDR3 size: 23 residues. V gave up 0 bases and J gave up 0 bases; unmatched junction bases: 22. This CDR3 is CASSQSDRDRIILPHHSNQPQHF. As DNA, the CDR3 is TGCGCCAGCAGTCAATCCGACAGGGACAGGATAATCCTTCCCCACCATAGCAATCAGCCCCAGCATTTT.

This clonotype turned up a few times. The rearrangement uses TRBV6-2 or TRBV6-3 and TRBJ2-3; D not resolved. Germline CDR1 and CDR2: MNHEY and SVGEGT. This CDR3 is 13 amino acids long. V was cut by 2 bases and J by 7 bases, with 10 bases left in between. CDR3 sequence: CASSYGSFHTQYF. The CDR3 nucleotides are TGTGCCAGCAGTTACGGGTCTTTCCATACGCAGTATTTT.

This clonotype was observed a few times. The CDR3 spells CASSLGGALKGYTF. CDR3 DNA sequence: TGTGCCAGCAGCTTAGGGGGGGCGCTTAAAGGCTACACCTTC. V gene TRBV7-9 combines with J gene TRBJ1-2; possibly TRBD1 for D (6 bases). With 1 base removed from V and 8 bases from J, the gap between germline ends came to 14 bases. Germline V lookup: CDR1 SEHNR, CDR2 FQNEAQ (reference sequence). This CDR3 region has 14 residues. Full variable domain (remainder filled in from reference TRBV7-9 and TRBJ1-2): DTGVSQNPRHKITKRGQNVTFRCDPISEHNRLYWYRQTLGQGPEFLTYFQNEAQLEKSRLLSDRFSAERPKGSFSTLEIQRTEQGDSAMYLCASSLGGALKGYTFGSGTRLTVV.

This clonotype was observed a handful of times. The gene calls are TRBV3-1 and TRBJ2-7, with 7 positions matching TRBD1. Germline loops: CDR1 LGHDT, CDR2 YNNKEL (reference sequence). This CDR3 has 15 residues. V shed 3 bases and J 0 bases; nucleotides not matched to a gene: 5. CDR3 DNA sequence: TGTGCCAGCAGCCACCCCGGGACAGTCTCCTACGAGCAGTACTTC. This sequence encodes CASSHPGTVSYEQYF.

The J gene is TRBJ2-5, the V gene TRBV5-1, with 10 nucleotides matching TRBD2. Per the germline V gene, CDR1 is SGHRS and CDR2 is YFSETQ. J lost 1 base, V lost 4 bases, and 10 bases had no gene match. This CDR3 has 17 residues. The CDR3 region has the DNA TGCGCCAGCAGCACGGAGCGGGAGGGGGCACCCCAAGAGACCCAGTACTTC. The encoded protein is CASSTEREGAPQETQYF.

V usage is TRBV12-3 or TRBV12-4 and J usage is TRBJ2-4; D possibly corresponds to TRBD1 (5 bases). Matching the DNA end better, TRBJ2-7 makes the J call doubtful. This CDR3 region has 15 residues. The CDR3 loop is CASSGAHALLREQYF. The CDR3 nucleotides are TGTGCCAGCAGTGGGGCCCATGCATTACTACGCGAGCAGTACTTC.

The chain has TRBV13 and TRBJ2-7, with D perhaps matching TRBD2 (5 bases). CDR1 and CDR2 (germline): PRHDT, FYEKMQ (reference sequence). This CDR3 comprises 14 residues. Trimming shortened V by 4 bases and J by 7 bases, and 17 bases separated the two germline ends. In nucleotides, the CDR3 is TGTGCCAGCAGCTCGGGATTTGGGCAGTCGGAGCAGTACTTC. It codes for CASSSGFGQSEQYF.

The chain has TRBV3-1 and TRBJ1-2, with a tentative D call TRBD1 (6 bases). The V end lost 7 bases, the J end lost 7 bases, and 10 bases lay between the germline ends. The V gene's germline CDR1 is LGHDT and CDR2 YNNKEL (reference sequence). CDR3 size: 11 residues. The CDR3 region has the DNA TGTGCCAGCACGGCAGGGGCTGGCTACACCTTC. It specifies CASTAGAGYTF.

The gene calls are TRBV4-3 and TRBJ2-3; 8 nucleotides align to TRBD2. Germline CDR1 reads LGHNA; CDR2 reads YSLEER. Trimming at V came to 1 base and at J to 2 bases, leaving 8 bases not matched to a gene. This CDR3 region has 17 residues. CDR3 amino acids: CASSQVKSGRVTDTQYF. Here the CDR3 DNA reads TGCGCCAGCAGCCAAGTAAAAAGCGGGAGAGTCACAGATACGCAGTATTTT.